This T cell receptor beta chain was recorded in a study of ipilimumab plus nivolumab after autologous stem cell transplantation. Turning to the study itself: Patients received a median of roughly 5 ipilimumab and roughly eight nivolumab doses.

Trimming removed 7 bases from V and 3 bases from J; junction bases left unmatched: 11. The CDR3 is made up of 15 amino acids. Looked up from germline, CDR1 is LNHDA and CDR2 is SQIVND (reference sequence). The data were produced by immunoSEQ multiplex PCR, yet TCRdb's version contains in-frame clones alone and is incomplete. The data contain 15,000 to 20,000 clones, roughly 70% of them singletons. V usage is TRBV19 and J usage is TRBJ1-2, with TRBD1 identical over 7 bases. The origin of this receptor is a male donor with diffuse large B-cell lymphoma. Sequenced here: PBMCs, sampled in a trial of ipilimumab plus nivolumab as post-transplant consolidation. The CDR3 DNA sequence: TGTGCCAGTACCCAGGGGGGAGGGGCTGACTATGGCTACACCTTC. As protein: CASTQGGGADYGYTF.